This T cell receptor beta chain came from a study of Graves' ophthalmopathy and Graves' hyperthyroidism. Overall study findings and caveats: Both a 70.59% sensitivity and an approximately 76% specificity characterized the model's predictions of ophthalmopathy progression. A model built from 13 signatures distinguished ophthalmopathy from stable hyperthyroidism with approximately 88% sensitivity and approximately 82% specificity.

The CDR3 spans 16 residues. V trimming: 5 bases; J trimming: 8 bases; junction bases outside the gene matches: 13. Germline values: CDR1 LNHDA, CDR2 SQIVND (reference sequence). Clinical symptoms, serum thyroxine, TRAb, thyroid ultrasound and orbital computed tomography formed the basis of diagnosis. Amplifying from RNA transcripts, the study obtained TCR beta CDR3 regions. Second-round multiplex PCR came after first-round RT-PCR with HTBI primers. TCRdb reprocessed the multiplex PCR reads via MiXCR and lists one record per CDR3 protein. The sample consists of around 1,200,000 distinct CDR3 sequences, 35% to 40% of them appearing once. At least ten counts were recorded for this clonotype. Its cognate antigen is unknown.

The receptor was isolated from an adult man with Graves' hyperthyroidism. Sequenced sample: peripheral blood or thyroid tissue (not recorded which). The rearrangement links TRBV19 to TRBJ1-2; 11 positions match TRBD1. The DNA for the CDR3 is TGTGCCAGTAGTCAGAAAGGACAGGGGGCGAAGTACGGCTACACCTTC. Protein product: CASSQKGQGAKYGYTF.